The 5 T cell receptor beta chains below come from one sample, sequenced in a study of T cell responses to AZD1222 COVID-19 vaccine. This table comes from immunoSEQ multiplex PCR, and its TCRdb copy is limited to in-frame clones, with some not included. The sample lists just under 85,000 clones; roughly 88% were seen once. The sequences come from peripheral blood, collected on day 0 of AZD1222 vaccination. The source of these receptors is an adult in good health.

This CDR3 reads CASSIAVTGELFF. The CDR3 nucleotides read TGTGCCAGTAGTATAGCTGTCACCGGGGAGCTGTTTTTT. J is TRBJ2-2 and V is TRBV19; D remains ambiguous. With 1 base removed from V and 4 bases from J, the gap between germline ends came to 4 bases. The CDR3 length is 13 residues. The germline V gene has CDR1 LNHDA and CDR2 SQIVND (reference sequence).

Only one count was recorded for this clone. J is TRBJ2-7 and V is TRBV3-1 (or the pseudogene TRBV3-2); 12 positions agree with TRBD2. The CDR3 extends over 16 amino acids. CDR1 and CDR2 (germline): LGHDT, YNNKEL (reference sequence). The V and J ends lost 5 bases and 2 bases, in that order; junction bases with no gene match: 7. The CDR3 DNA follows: TGTGCCAGCAGCGACGGGACTAGCGGGCGTACCTACGAGCAGTACTTC. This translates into CASSDGTSGRTYEQYF.

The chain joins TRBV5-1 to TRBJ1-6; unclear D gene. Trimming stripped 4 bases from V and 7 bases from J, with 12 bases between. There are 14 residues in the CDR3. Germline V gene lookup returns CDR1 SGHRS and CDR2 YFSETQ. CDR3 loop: CASSRFGENSPLHF. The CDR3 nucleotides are TGCGCCAGCAGCCGATTTGGAGAGAATTCACCCCTCCACTTT.

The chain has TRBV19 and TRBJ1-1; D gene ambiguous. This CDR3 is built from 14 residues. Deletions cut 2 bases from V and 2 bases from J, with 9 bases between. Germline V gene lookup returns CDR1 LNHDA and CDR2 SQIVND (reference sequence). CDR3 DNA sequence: TGTGCCAGTAGTATATCCCTGTTAAACACTGAAGCTTTCTTT. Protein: CASSISLLNTEAFF.

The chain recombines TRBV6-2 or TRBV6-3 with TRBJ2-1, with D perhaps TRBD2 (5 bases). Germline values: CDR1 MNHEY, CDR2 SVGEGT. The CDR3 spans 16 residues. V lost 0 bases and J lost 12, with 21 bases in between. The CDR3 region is CASSYSSGPGMWVQFF. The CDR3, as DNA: TGTGCCAGCAGTTACTCGAGCGGCCCGGGGATGTGGGTGCAGTTCTTC.